This entry lists 27 T cell receptor beta chains sequenced from one sample in a study of neurological immune-mediated disorders. Using its own MiXCR run on the 5' RACE reads, TCRdb lists one record per CDR3 protein. The data contain fewer than 110,000 distinct CDR3 sequences, 11% of them singletons. Time point reported: longitudinal time-point 3. Sample: PBMCs. These receptors were collected from a female donor with HTLV-1-associated myelopathy (HAM/TSP).

This clonotype came up many times. The chain links TRBV6-5 to TRBJ1-2; D is uncertain. Germline V gene sequence: CDR1 MNHEY, CDR2 SVGAGI. CDR3 length equals 10 residues. Trimming pared 10 bases from V and 5 bases from J, leaving 8 bases between. In DNA form, the CDR3 reads TGTGCCACCTATGGGTATGGCTACACCTTC. This gives the protein CATYGYGYTF.

This clonotype was seen at least ten times. The J gene is TRBJ1-1, the V gene TRBV27; maybe TRBD1 (5 bases). The CDR3 is made up of 13 amino acids. Trimming pared 5 bases from V and 11 bases from J, leaving 18 bases between. The germline V gene encodes CDR1 MNHEY and CDR2 SMNVEV (reference sequence). This CDR3 reads CASSPWDRGWAFF. The CDR3 nucleotides read TGTGCCAGCAGTCCCTGGGACCGGGGATGGGCTTTCTTT.

This clonotype was observed many times. V usage is TRBV5-1 and J usage is TRBJ1-1; D not certain. Germline CDR1 SGHRS, CDR2 YFSETQ. V dropped 0 bases and J dropped 7 bases, with 10 bases sitting between them. This CDR3 spans 13 amino acids. The CDR3 coding sequence is TGCGCCAGCAGCTTGGGAGGGCCGGTTGAAGCTTTCTTT. This sequence encodes CASSLGGPVEAFF.

Remarks on this clonotype: Possible read error: a much larger clone is one base away. Here the CDR3 reads CASSGDLGGARHDYTF. Written as DNA, the CDR3 is TGCGCCAGCAGTGGGGATCTCGGGGGAGCCCGCCATGACTACACCTTC. J is TRBJ1-2 and V is TRBV5-1; weak D call: TRBD1 (5 bases). Deletions cut 5 bases from V and 10 bases from J, with 27 bases between. This CDR3 region has 16 residues. Germline V gives CDR1 SGHRS, CDR2 YFSETQ.

This clonotype appeared once. A much larger clone sits a single nucleotide away, making a read error possible. The CDR3 does not close with the conserved phenylalanine or tryptophan, likely indicating a read error. The V gene is TRBV7-2, the J gene TRBJ2-3; 9 nucleotides align to TRBD2. The J segment lost 2 bases and the V segment lost 5 bases, leaving 8 bases of the junction unmatched. From germline, CDR1 is SGHTA and CDR2 FQGNSA. This CDR3 is 16 amino acids long. The CDR3 is CASSRYQRGVTDTQYL. The CDR3 nucleotides are TGTGCCAGCAGCCGTTACCAGCGGGGGGTCACAGATACGCAGTATTTG.

This clonotype has at least ten counts. V gene TRBV12-3 or TRBV12-4 combines with J gene TRBJ2-2; a possible D gene is TRBD1 (5 bases). Trimming pared 3 bases from V and 2 bases from J, leaving 16 bases between. The CDR3 extends over 17 amino acids. CDR3 nucleotides: TGTGCCAGCAGTTTTGGGTGGGGCTCCGAAAACACCGGGGAGCTGTTTTTT. Its protein product is CASSFGWGSENTGELFF.

This chain uses TRBV12-3 or TRBV12-4 with TRBJ2-2; TRBD2 is a possible D gene (5 bases). The CDR3 length is 15 residues. The germline V and J ends were trimmed by 3 bases and 0 bases, with 8 bases remaining between them. Here the CDR3 reads CASSFERPNTGELFF. The CDR3 nucleotides read TGTGCCAGCAGTTTCGAGCGGCCGAACACCGGGGAGCTGTTTTTT.

This clonotype was recorded at least ten times. The chain has TRBV29-1 and TRBJ2-2; D is possibly TRBD1 (5 bases). Germline loops: CDR1 SQVTM, CDR2 ANQGSEA. V dropped 4 bases and J dropped 5 bases, with 17 bases sitting between them. This CDR3 contains 15 residues. In DNA, the CDR3 is TGCAGCGTTGCCTCCCTCAAGGCAGGGACCGGGGAGCTGTTTTTT. This encodes CSVASLKAGTGELFF.

There are many counts of this clonotype. The V and J genes are TRBV20-1 and TRBJ2-7; 7 bases agree with TRBD1. This CDR3 has 13 residues. Germline CDR1 DFQATT, CDR2 SNEGSKA (reference sequence). V was pared by 5 bases and J by 2 bases, with 6 bases of the junction left unmatched. The DNA for the CDR3 is TGCAGTGCTGAATCCGGGACAGCCTACGAGCAGTACTTC. This translates into CSAESGTAYEQYF.

This clonotype was seen many times. The CDR3 DNA reads as TGTGCCAGCAGTAGACCGACAGTGGGGACCGGGGAGCTGTTTTTT. As protein: CASSRPTVGTGELFF. The chain joins TRBV12-3 or TRBV12-4 to TRBJ2-2; a weak D match, TRBD1 (5 bases). The CDR3 spans 15 residues. With 5 bases removed from V and 5 bases from J, the gap between germline ends came to 15 bases.

At least ten counts were recorded for this clonotype. J is TRBJ2-5 and V is TRBV5-1; 9 positions agree with TRBD2. V dropped 1 base and J dropped 2; count of bases not matched to a gene: 6. The germline V gene encodes CDR1 SGHRS and CDR2 YFSETQ. The CDR3 has 16 amino acids. CDR3 DNA: TGCGCCAGCAGCTTGAACCTAGCGGGGCTTCAAGAGACCCAGTACTTC. Residues: CASSLNLAGLQETQYF.

This clonotype was seen repeatedly, ten times or more. Here the CDR3 reads CASSARPGQGRETQYF. CDR3 sequence (DNA): TGTGCCAGCAGCGCCCGGCCGGGACAGGGAAGGGAGACCCAGTACTTC. V usage is TRBV9 and J usage is TRBJ2-5, with 9 bases matching TRBD1. CDR1 and CDR2 from the germline V gene are SGDLS and YYNGEE. The junction had 11 bases not matched to a gene; V was cut back by 3 bases and J by 5 bases. The CDR3 spans 16 residues.

This clonotype was observed at least ten times. The J gene is TRBJ1-2, the V gene TRBV5-5, with no clear D. Germline V gene lookup returns CDR1 SGHKS and CDR2 YYEKEE (reference sequence). This CDR3 is built from 15 residues. V lost 2 bases and J 6 bases, leaving 17 bases between the germline ends. CDR3 residues: CASSFFRASGDGYTF. In nucleotides, the CDR3 is TGTGCCAGCAGCTTTTTTCGGGCCTCGGGAGATGGCTACACCTTC.

The sample holds many counts of this clonotype. The V gene is TRBV29-1, the J gene TRBJ2-7, with D perhaps assigned TRBD1 or TRBD2 (7 bases each). The CDR3 sequence is 15 residues long. Trimming cost V 0 bases and J 3 bases, with 15 bases left between them. Germline CDR1 SQVTM, CDR2 ANQGSEA. This CDR3 reads CSVEDRQGGRYEQYF. The CDR3 region has the DNA TGCAGCGTTGAAGATCGGCAGGGGGGGCGCTACGAGCAGTACTTC.

This clonotype has a count of ten or more. The rearrangement uses TRBV18 and TRBJ2-5, with D tentatively TRBD1 (5 bases). The CDR3 contains 13 residues. Trimming shortened V by 6 bases and J by 2 bases, and 10 bases separated the two germline ends. Germline CDR1 KGHSH, CDR2 LQKENI. CDR3 coding DNA: TGTGCCAGCTCCCGCGACAGACAAGAGACCCAGTACTTC. Translating it yields CASSRDRQETQYF.

This clonotype has a count of ten or more. V and J are TRBV5-5 and TRBJ2-3; TRBD1 matches at 7 bases. Germline trimming cut 0 bases from V and 1 base from J; bases unmatched to any gene: 2. The CDR3 spans 15 residues. The germline gives CDR1 SGHKS, CDR2 YYEKEE (reference sequence). This CDR3 is CASSLGGQGTDTQYF. The CDR3 region has the DNA TGTGCCAGCAGCTTGGGCGGACAGGGCACAGATACGCAGTATTTT.

This clonotype was observed a few times. The chain uses TRBV20-1 and TRBJ2-7, with D possibly being TRBD2 (5 bases). CDR1 and CDR2 (germline): DFQATT, SNEGSKA (reference sequence). The CDR3 is 14 amino acids. V lost 6 bases to trimming and J lost 0 bases, with 15 bases between them. As DNA, the CDR3 is TGCAGTGCAAAGAGCGGTGTGGACTCCTACGAGCAGTACTTC. As protein: CSAKSGVDSYEQYF.

In this sample, this clonotype turned up many times. The rearrangement links TRBV5-1 to TRBJ2-3; the D gene is possibly TRBD1 (5 bases). CDR3 length: 14 residues. V dropped 4 bases and J dropped 2 bases, with 11 bases sitting between them. Germline V gene sequence: CDR1 SGHRS, CDR2 YFSETQ. Here the CDR3 reads CASSDPGITDTQYF. Here the CDR3 DNA reads TGCGCCAGCAGCGATCCAGGGATCACAGATACGCAGTATTTT.

The CDR3 region is CAISSSGTGGLSTDTQYF. CDR3 DNA sequence: TGTGCCATCAGTTCCTCCGGGACAGGGGGTTTAAGCACAGATACGCAGTATTTT. The J gene is TRBJ2-3, the V gene TRBV10-3, with 11 positions matching TRBD1. The germline CDR1 and CDR2 sequences are ENHRY and SYGVKD. V lost 5 bases to trimming and J lost 0 bases; unmatched junction nucleotides: 10. This CDR3 region has 18 residues.

This clonotype was counted ten times or more. This rearrangement joins TRBV5-1 to TRBJ2-1; 11 positions match TRBD2. CDR1 and CDR2 from the germline V gene are SGHRS and YFSETQ. J gave up 10 bases and V 4 bases, and 7 bases lay outside the gene matches. This CDR3 spans 14 amino acids. In nucleotides, the CDR3 is TGCGCCAGCAGCGGTAGCGGGGGGGCACGGGAGCAGTTCTTC. Protein product: CASSGSGGAREQFF.

Many counts were recorded for this clonotype. The gene calls are TRBV7-2 and TRBJ2-5; D unresolved. Germline loops: CDR1 SGHTA, CDR2 FQGNSA. V was shortened by 2 bases and J by 6 bases, with 13 bases between the two germline ends. CDR3 length: 14 residues. CDR3 nucleotide sequence: TGTGCCAGCAGCTTATTAGGGCTGGGGAAGACCCAGTACTTC. Residues: CASSLLGLGKTQYF.

This clonotype was seen a few times. V and J are TRBV5-1 and TRBJ2-4, with D unclear. The germline CDR1 and CDR2 sequences are SGHRS and YFSETQ. This CDR3 has 11 residues. The germline V and J ends were trimmed by 2 bases and 8 bases, with 5 bases remaining between them. The DNA of the CDR3 is TGCGCCAGCAGCTTATATGACATTCAGTACTTC. Translated: CASSLYDIQYF.

This clonotype was counted at least ten times. This chain uses TRBV7-6 with TRBJ2-2; 7 bases align to TRBD1. The CDR3 is 14 amino acids. The trim removed 2 bases at V and 6 bases at J, leaving 3 bases unmatched. CDR1 and CDR2 from the germline V gene are SGHVS and FNYEAQ. CDR3 nucleotides: TGTGCCAGCAGCTTACAGGGGGACGCCGGGGAGCTGTTTTTT. It encodes CASSLQGDAGELFF. Full variable domain (rest looked up from reference TRBV7-6 and TRBJ2-2): GAGVSQSPRYKVTKRGQDVALRCDPISGHVSLYWYRQALGQGPEFLTYFNYEAQQDKSGLPNDRFSAERPEGSISTLTIQRTEQRDSAMYRCASSLQGDAGELFFGEGSRLTVL.

Many counts were recorded for this clonotype. The chain employs TRBV20-1 and TRBJ2-5; 7 positions match TRBD1. In germline, CDR1 is DFQATT, CDR2 SNEGSKA (reference sequence). J was trimmed by 4 bases and V by 6 bases; bases with no gene match: 5. This CDR3 is 12 amino acids long. The CDR3 is CSAGQTGETQYF. CDR3 nucleotides: TGCAGTGCGGGACAGACGGGAGAGACCCAGTACTTC.

This clonotype was seen only a few times. The V call is TRBV9, the J call TRBJ2-7, with D perhaps TRBD1 or TRBD2 (5 bases each). The CDR3 totals 13 residues. V lost 4 bases, J lost 5 bases, and 13 bases lay in between. CDR1 SGDLS and CDR2 YYNGEE come from the germline V gene. CDR3 protein: CASSRDLQDEQYF. The CDR3 region has the DNA TGTGCCAGCAGCCGGGACCTTCAGGACGAGCAGTACTTC.

This clonotype came up many times. The junction departs from germline at one end; a sequencing error may be responsible. The chain combines TRBV15 with TRBJ1-2; weak D call: TRBD1 (5 bases). This CDR3 is built from 15 residues. From germline, CDR1 is LNHNV and CDR2 YYDKDF (reference sequence). CDR3 sequence: CATRRDVVQGGGYTF. The CDR3, as DNA: TGTGCTACCAGAAGGGACGTAGTCCAGGGAGGTGGCTACACCTTC. The full variable domain, completed using reference TRBV15 and TRBJ1-2, is DAMVIQNPRYQVTQFGKPVTLSCSQTLNHNVMYWYQQKSSQAPKLLFHYYDKDFNNEADTPDNFQSRRPNTSFCFLDIRSPGLGDTAMYLCATRRDVVQGGGYTFGSGTRLTVV.

This clonotype was counted ten times or more. The V gene is TRBV10-3, the J gene TRBJ2-2; D may match TRBD1 or TRBD2 (5 bases each). Germline assignment: CDR1 ENHRY and CDR2 SYGVKD. This CDR3 is built from 15 residues. With 10 bases removed from V and 0 bases from J, the gap between germline ends came to 15 bases. The CDR3 sequence: CATWTGRTNTGELFF. The CDR3, as DNA: TGTGCCACATGGACGGGACGGACGAACACCGGGGAGCTGTTTTTT.